The present T cell receptor (beta chain) was sequenced within a study of blood T cell repertoires in COVID-19. Clones were sequenced by immunoSEQ multiplex PCR, and TCRdb holds only the in-frame ones, with some missing. The sample gives 110,000 or so clones, less than 90% of which show up once; about 7.4% is in the top ten. Germline trimming cut 6 bases from V and 7 bases from J; bases unmatched to any gene: 12. The V gene's germline CDR1 is MNHEY and CDR2 SVGAGI. CDR3 length: 14 residues. Sequencing was carried out using peripheral blood. J is TRBJ2-7 and V is TRBV6-5; 7 bases match TRBD1. This TCR came from a man aged 70-80 years who had recovered from COVID-19. The CDR3: CASSKGGQSQEQYF. CDR3 nucleotides: TGTGCCAGCAGCAAAGGGGGACAGTCCCAAGAGCAGTACTTC.